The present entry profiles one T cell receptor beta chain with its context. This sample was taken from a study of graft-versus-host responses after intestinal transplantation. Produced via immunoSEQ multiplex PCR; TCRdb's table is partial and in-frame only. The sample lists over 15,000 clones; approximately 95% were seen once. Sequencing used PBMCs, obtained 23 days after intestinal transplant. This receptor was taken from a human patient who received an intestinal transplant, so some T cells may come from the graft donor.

CDR3 nucleotide sequence: TGTGCCAGCAGGTTCTACTCCCTAGCGGGAGATCTCTACGAGCAGTACTTC. This codes for CASRFYSLAGDLYEQYF. The chain carries TRBV7-9 and TRBJ2-7, with TRBD2 matching 10 bases. Germline V gene lookup returns CDR1 SEHNR and CDR2 FQNEAQ (reference sequence). The CDR3 covers 17 residues. J gave up 3 bases and V 6 bases, and 14 bases lay outside the gene matches.